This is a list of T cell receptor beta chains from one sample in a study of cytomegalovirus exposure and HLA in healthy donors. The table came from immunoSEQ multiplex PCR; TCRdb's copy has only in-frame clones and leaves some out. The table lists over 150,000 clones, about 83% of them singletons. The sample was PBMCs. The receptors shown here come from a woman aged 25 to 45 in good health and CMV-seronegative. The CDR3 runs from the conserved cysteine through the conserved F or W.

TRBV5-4 CASSREAAAGSTGELFF
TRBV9 CASDSDPGTVNQPQHF
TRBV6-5 CASRRWTEQYGYTF
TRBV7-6 CASSSKGGNTEAFF
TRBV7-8 CASSSTEIYGYTF
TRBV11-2 CASTADRGDTYEQYF
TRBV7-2 CASSLELAGGNEQFF
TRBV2 CASRAQETQYF
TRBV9 CASSGYRDEKLFF
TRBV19 CASSSRGKGSNTEAFF
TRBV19 CASSQSTDTQYF
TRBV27 CASSPLGRGDTEAFF
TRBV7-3 CASSPSALPGLALSTDTQYF
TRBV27 CASSFFTGNEQFF
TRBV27 CASRLRELSRETQYF
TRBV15 CATSRDRRTGDTGELFF
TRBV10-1 CASSEGTGFGSSYEQYF
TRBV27 CASSSGYNEQFF
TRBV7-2 CASSSGGARFETQYF
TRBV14 CASSQRLAGGGNEQFF
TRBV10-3 CAISEGTTGNTIYF
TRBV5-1 CASSLYEGNTGELFF
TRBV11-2 CASSRQGIKSAEAFF
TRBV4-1 CASSHLHGNQPQHF
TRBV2 CASNLGDFLTDTQYF